This record covers a single TCR beta chain. The repertoire was sequenced with immunoSEQ multiplex PCR; TCRdb's copy has only in-frame clones and lacks some. The table has about 65,000 clones, about 82% seen once. These data come from a study of blood T cell repertoires in COVID-19. V was clipped by 2 bases and J by 6 bases, with 10 bases between them. Germline V gives CDR1 MNHNY, CDR2 SVGAGI (reference sequence). This CDR3 contains 13 residues. Sequenced material: peripheral blood. The TCR originated in a human donor in a cohort sampled during active COVID-19. This sequence joins TRBV6-6 and TRBJ1-1; D not resolved. The CDR3 DNA reads as TGTGCCAGCAGTTACAAGACAAGAGCTGAAGCTTTCTTT. It encodes CASSYKTRAEAFF.